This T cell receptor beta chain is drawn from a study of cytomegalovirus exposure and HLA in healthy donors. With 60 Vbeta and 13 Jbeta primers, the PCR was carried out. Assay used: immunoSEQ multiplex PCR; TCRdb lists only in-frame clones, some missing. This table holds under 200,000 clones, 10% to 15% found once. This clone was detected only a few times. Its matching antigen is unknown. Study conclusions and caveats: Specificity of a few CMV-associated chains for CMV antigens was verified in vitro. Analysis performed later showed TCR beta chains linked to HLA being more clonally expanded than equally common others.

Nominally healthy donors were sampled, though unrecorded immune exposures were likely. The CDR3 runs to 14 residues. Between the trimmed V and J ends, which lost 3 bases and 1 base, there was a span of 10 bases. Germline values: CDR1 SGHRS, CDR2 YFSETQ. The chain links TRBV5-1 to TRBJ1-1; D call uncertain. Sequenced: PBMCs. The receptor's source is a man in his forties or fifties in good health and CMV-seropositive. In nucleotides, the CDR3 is TGCGCCAGCAGCTATGACACCGGGAACACTGAAGCTTTCTTT. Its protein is CASSYDTGNTEAFF.